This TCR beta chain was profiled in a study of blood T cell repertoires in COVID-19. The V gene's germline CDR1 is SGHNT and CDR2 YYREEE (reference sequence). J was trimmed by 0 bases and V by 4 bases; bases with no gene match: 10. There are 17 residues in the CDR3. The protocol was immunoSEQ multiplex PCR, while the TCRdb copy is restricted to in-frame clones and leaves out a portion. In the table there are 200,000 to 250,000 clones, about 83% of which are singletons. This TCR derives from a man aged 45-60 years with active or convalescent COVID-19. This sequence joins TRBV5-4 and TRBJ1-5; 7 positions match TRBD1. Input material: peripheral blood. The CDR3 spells CASSPGQHSYSNQPQHF. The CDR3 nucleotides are TGTGCCAGCAGCCCGGGACAGCACAGCTATAGCAATCAGCCCCAGCATTTT. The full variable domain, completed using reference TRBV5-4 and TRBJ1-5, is ETGVTQSPTHLIKTRGQQVTLRCSSQSGHNTVSWYQQALGQGPQFIFQYYREEENGRGNFPPRFSGLQFPNYSSELNVNALELDDSALYLCASSPGQHSYSNQPQHFGDGTRLSIL.